Included here is one T cell receptor beta chain sequence, with context. Its antigen is still unknown. V lost 4 bases to trimming and J lost 5 bases, with 15 bases between them. This CDR3 is built from 16 residues. Germline V gene data show CDR1 as SGHNT and CDR2 as YENEEA. The data were obtained in a study of cytomegalovirus exposure and HLA in healthy donors. The study, taken as a whole, reports: TCR beta chain V- and J-gene trimming was linked, in a later analysis, to a missense variant in DCLRE1C.

PCR involved 60 Vbeta and 13 Jbeta primers. Clones were read by immunoSEQ multiplex PCR, and TCRdb kept only the in-frame ones, dropping some. The data contain about 150,000 clones, roughly 80% of them seen just once; the ten biggest clones take up 2.5% to 4%. The genes are TRBV11-3 and TRBJ1-6; D is ambiguous. This TCR derives from a man aged 40-49 years in good health and CMV-seronegative. Sequenced material: PBMCs. This CDR3 is CASSSGHETNNSPLHF. CDR3 nucleotides: TGTGCCAGCAGCTCAGGCCACGAGACCAATAATTCACCCCTCCACTTT.